The source of this T cell receptor (beta chain) is a study of blood T cells in healthy people across ages. Using a J-beta primer mix together with a sample-barcoded 5' primer, a second PCR was run for about 6 to 11 cycles. TCRdb analysed the 5' RACE reads with MiXCR anew, one entry per CDR3 protein. Here the sample spans about 640,000 distinct CDR3 sequences, 40% to 45% being singletons. Caucasian, healthy and from Russia, the donors were aged between about 6 and 90. The authors isolated at least 6 million PBMCs per sample. Trimming took off 3 bases at V and 4 bases at J, with 12 bases between the two ends. Germline V gene lookup returns CDR1 MDHEN and CDR2 SYDVKM. The CDR3 has 14 amino acids.

The genes are TRBV28 and TRBJ2-5; no definite D call. The sequencing sample was made of blood. The sequence came from a man aged 80 or over in good health. The CDR3 region is CASSFSRSGETQYF. The CDR3 DNA is TGTGCCAGCAGTTTCTCCCGTTCAGGAGAGACCCAGTACTTC.